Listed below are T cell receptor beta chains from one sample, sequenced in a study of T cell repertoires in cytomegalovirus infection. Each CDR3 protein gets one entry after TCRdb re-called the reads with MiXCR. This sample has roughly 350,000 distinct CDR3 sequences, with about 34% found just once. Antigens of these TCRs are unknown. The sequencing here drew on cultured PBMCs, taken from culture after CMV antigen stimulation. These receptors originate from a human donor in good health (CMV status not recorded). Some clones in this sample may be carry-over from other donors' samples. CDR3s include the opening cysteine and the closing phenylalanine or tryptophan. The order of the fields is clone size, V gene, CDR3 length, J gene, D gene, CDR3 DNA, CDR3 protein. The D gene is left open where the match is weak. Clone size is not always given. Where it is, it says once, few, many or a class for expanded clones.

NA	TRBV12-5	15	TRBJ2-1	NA	TGTGCTAGTGGTTTGGTACTGGGGCCTTCCCCCGAGCAGTTCTTC	CASGLVLGPSPEQFF
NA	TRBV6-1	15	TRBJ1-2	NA	TGTGCCAGCAGTGAATGGTGGGAGAAGAACTATGGCTACACCTTC	CASSEWWEKNYGYTF
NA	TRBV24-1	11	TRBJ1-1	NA	TGTGCCACCAGTGCCCAAGGAGAAGCTTTCTTT	CATSAQGEAFF
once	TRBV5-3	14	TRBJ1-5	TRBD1	TGTGCCAGCAGCTTGGCAACAGGGGCCCAGCCCCAGCATTTT	CASSLATGAQPQHF
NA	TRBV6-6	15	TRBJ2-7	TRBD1	TGTGCCAGCAGTGGGGGGCAGGGGGCTAAGTACGAGCAGTACTTC	CASSGGQGAKYEQYF
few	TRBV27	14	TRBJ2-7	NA	TGTGCCAGCAGTCCCTGGACGGGAGCTGCGGAGCAGTACTTC	CASSPWTGAAEQYF
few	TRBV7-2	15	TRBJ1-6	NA	TGTGGAAGCCGGAGAGGGGGGATGGGTAATTCACCCCTCCACTTT	CGSRRGGMGNSPLHF
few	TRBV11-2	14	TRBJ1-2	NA	TGTGCCAGCAGCTTAGCCGGCGGCAACTATGGCTACACCTTC	CASSLAGGNYGYTF
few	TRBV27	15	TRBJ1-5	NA	TGTGCCAGCAGTTTAAGGAGGGAAGGGAATCAGCCCCAGCATTTT	CASSLRREGNQPQHF
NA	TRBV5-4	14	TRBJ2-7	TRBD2	TGTGCCAGCAGCTCGCCGGGACTAGAGTACGAGCAGTACTTC	CASSSPGLEYEQYF
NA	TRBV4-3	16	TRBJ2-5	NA	TGCGCCAGCAGCCATGATCTAGGGGGAGGGCAAGAGACCCAGTACTTC	CASSHDLGGGQETQYF